One and the same sample provided the 10 T cell receptor beta chains below, sequenced in a study of blood T cell repertoires in COVID-19. Libraries were prepared by immunoSEQ multiplex PCR; TCRdb keeps only in-frame clonotypes and omits some of them. This table holds some 77,000 clones, approximately 80% found once. Sequencing was carried out using peripheral blood. The receptors here all came from a woman between 65 and 79 years old with acute or convalescent COVID-19.

CDR3 sequence reads: CASSQVEADRPTQYF. The CDR3 nucleotides are TGCGCCAGCAGCCAAGTTGAGGCAGACCGGCCAACCCAGTACTTC. The chain joins TRBV4-1 to TRBJ2-5, with D hard to call. The V and J ends lost 1 base and 8 bases respectively, with 17 bases between them. Germline CDR1 reads MGHRA; CDR2 reads YSYEKL. This CDR3 region has 15 residues.

This clone occurred once. The rearrangement uses TRBV14 and TRBJ2-5, with TRBD2 matching over 9 bases. The CDR3 spans 19 residues. From germline, CDR1 is SGHDN and CDR2 FVKESK. With V trimmed by 3 bases and J by 0 bases, 14 bases remained unmatched. DNA of the CDR3: TGTGCCAGCAGCCACCCCCTTGGGCTAGCGGGGCTGTACCAAGAGACCCAGTACTTC. It is translated as CASSHPLGLAGLYQETQYF.

The CDR3 reads CASSLSRADTQYF. The CDR3, as DNA: TGTGCCAGCAGCCTCTCCAGGGCAGATACGCAGTATTTT. The chain uses TRBV11-3 and TRBJ2-3; possibly TRBD1 for D (5 bases). Germline V gene lookup returns CDR1 SGHNT and CDR2 YENEEA. The CDR3 covers 13 residues. Trimming pared 5 bases from V and 4 bases from J, leaving 10 bases between.

V is TRBV7-9 and J is TRBJ2-7; possibly TRBD1 for D (6 bases). Germline loops: CDR1 SEHNR, CDR2 FQNEAQ (reference sequence). The CDR3 length is 13 residues. V gave up 4 bases and J gave up 5 bases, with 12 bases separating them. Here the CDR3 DNA reads TGTGCCAGCAGCTCCAGGGGCCCTGACGAGCAGTACTTC. This codes for CASSSRGPDEQYF.

This clone has ten or more counts. The chain couples TRBV5-1 to TRBJ2-2; D possibly corresponds to TRBD1 (6 bases). Looked up from germline, CDR1 is SGHRS and CDR2 is YFSETQ. CDR3 size: 14 residues. Deletions cut 2 bases from V and 4 bases from J, with 9 bases between. The CDR3 reads CASSLTGSTGELFF. The CDR3 DNA reads as TGCGCCAGCAGCTTAACAGGGAGCACCGGGGAGCTGTTTTTT.

The J gene is TRBJ1-3, the V gene TRBV4-1, with D possibly being TRBD1 (6 bases). The CDR3 consists of 19 residues. Trimming left V 1 base short and J 2 bases short, with 21 bases between. In germline, CDR1 is MGHRA, CDR2 YSYEKL. The CDR3 loop reads CASSQGLLGTIFTGNTIYF. The DNA of the CDR3 is TGCGCCAGCAGCCAAGGCCTCCTTGGGACAATTTTTACTGGAAACACCATATATTTT.

The chain combines TRBV2 with TRBJ2-3; 7 bases map to TRBD1. The CDR3 is 13 residues long. V dropped 6 bases and J dropped 5; count of bases not matched to a gene: 5. Germline CDR1 and CDR2: SNHLY and FYNNEI. The CDR3 coding sequence is TGTGCCAGCAGCGACAGGGCAGGAGATACGCAGTATTTT. Its protein product is CASSDRAGDTQYF.

The chain carries TRBV5-6 and TRBJ1-6; D may be TRBD1 (6 bases). The germline V gene has CDR1 SGHDT and CDR2 YYEEEE. The CDR3 has 15 amino acids. V lost 6 bases, J lost 6 bases, and 16 bases lay in between. CDR3 sequence reads: CASTRTVTLNSPLHF. The CDR3 region has the DNA TGTGCCAGCACCCGGACAGTAACCCTTAATTCACCCCTCCACTTT.

The genes are TRBV7-2 and TRBJ2-1; 9 bases fit TRBD2. The ends lost 5 bases at V and 8 bases at J; junction bases unmatched: 13. CDR1 is SGHTA, CDR2 FQGNSA, per germline. The CDR3 is 16 residues long. The CDR3 here is CASSTHIAGVFDEQFF. The CDR3 DNA follows: TGTGCCAGCAGCACCCACATAGCGGGAGTGTTTGATGAGCAGTTCTTC.

This chain uses TRBV15 with TRBJ1-4; tentatively, D is TRBD1 (5 bases). CDR3 size: 14 residues. CDR1 is LNHNV and CDR2 is YYDKDF in the germline V gene (reference sequence). Deletions cut 4 bases from V and 5 bases from J, with 11 bases between. In DNA, the CDR3 is TGTGCCACCAGCAAAAGGGCAGGGAATGAAAAACTGTTTTTT. Its protein is CATSKRAGNEKLFF.